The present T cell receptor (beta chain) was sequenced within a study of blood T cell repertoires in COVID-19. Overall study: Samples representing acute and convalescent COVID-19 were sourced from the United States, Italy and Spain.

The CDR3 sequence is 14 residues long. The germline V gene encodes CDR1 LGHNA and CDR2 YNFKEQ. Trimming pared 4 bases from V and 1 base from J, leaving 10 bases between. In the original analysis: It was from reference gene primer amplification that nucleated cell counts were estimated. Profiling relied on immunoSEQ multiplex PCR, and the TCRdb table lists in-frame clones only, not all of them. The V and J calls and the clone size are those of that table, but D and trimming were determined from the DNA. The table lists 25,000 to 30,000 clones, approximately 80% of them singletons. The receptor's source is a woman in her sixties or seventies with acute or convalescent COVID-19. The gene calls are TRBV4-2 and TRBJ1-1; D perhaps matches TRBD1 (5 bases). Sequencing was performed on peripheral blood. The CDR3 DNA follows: TGTGCCAGCAGCCCCGGGGGGGGGAACACTGAAGCTTTCTTT. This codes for CASSPGGGNTEAFF.